This passage covers 20 T cell receptor beta chains from one sample sequenced in a study of T-cell memory formation after mild COVID-19. Via MiXCR, TCRdb re-called the 5' RACE reads, giving one row per CDR3 protein. The repertoire includes more than 150,000 distinct CDR3 sequences, around 10% of them detected once, and roughly 3.8% sits in the top ten. The sequenced sample was PBMCs or a T cell subset sorted from them (not recorded which). Receptors originate from a young man who had mild COVID-19 (a few samples of this study predate the infection). Cell type and time point are not known.

The chain has TRBV5-1 and TRBJ1-2; a weak D match, TRBD1 (5 bases). The V gene lost 3 bases and the J gene lost 8 bases, with 20 bases spanning the gap. The CDR3 totals 15 residues. In germline, CDR1 is SGHRS, CDR2 YFSETQ. CDR3 sequence: CASSYFGRDGRGYTF. DNA for the CDR3: TGCGCCAGCAGCTATTTTGGACGGGACGGACGAGGCTACACCTTC.

This clonotype has more than one count but fewer than ten. The V and J genes are TRBV4-2 and TRBJ1-3; D gene ambiguous. Germline assignment: CDR1 LGHNA and CDR2 YNFKEQ. Trimming stripped 2 bases from V and 7 bases from J, with 12 bases between. This CDR3 is 14 amino acids long. The CDR3, as DNA: TGTGCCAGCAGCCAATCCGACCCGTGGAACACCATATATTTT. Amino acid sequence: CASSQSDPWNTIYF.

The rearrangement joins TRBV19 to TRBJ2-4, with 12 bases fitting TRBD1. CDR3 size: 14 residues. The V gene's germline CDR1 is LNHDA and CDR2 SQIVND (reference sequence). Trimming removed 10 bases from V and 5 bases from J; junction bases left unmatched: 6. The CDR3 reads CATGDRGHQNIQYF. The CDR3 DNA is TGTGCCACTGGGGACAGGGGGCATCAAAACATTCAGTACTTC.

The J gene is TRBJ2-7, the V gene TRBV5-1, with unresolved D. Germline loops: CDR1 SGHRS, CDR2 YFSETQ. Trimming took off 7 bases at V and 2 bases at J, with 4 bases between the two ends. The CDR3 runs to 10 residues. CDR3: CASCTYEQYV. The CDR3 nucleotides are TGCGCCAGCTGTACCTACGAGCAGTACGTC.

There are a few counts of this clonotype. This chain joins TRBV28 and TRBJ1-1; 9 positions agree with TRBD1. Germline V gene sequence: CDR1 MDHEN, CDR2 SYDVKM. V lost 5 bases to trimming and J lost 10 bases; unmatched junction nucleotides: 11. The CDR3 sequence is 14 residues long. The CDR3 bases are TGTGCCAGCAGTCCCGGGGACAGGGAAGGTGGAGCTTTCTTT. Its protein is CASSPGDREGGAFF. The full variable domain, rest sourced from reference TRBV28 and TRBJ1-1, is DVKVTQSSRYLVKRTGEKVFLECVQDMDHENMFWYRQDPGLGLRLIYFSYDVKMKEKGDIPEGYSVSREKKERFSLILESASTNQTSMYLCASSPGDREGGAFFGQGTRLTVV.

The chain recombines TRBV6-2 or TRBV6-3 with TRBJ2-7; 11 bases are a match to TRBD1. Germline-derived CDR1 and CDR2 are MNHEY and SVGEGT. This CDR3 contains 15 residues. V trimming: 6 bases; J trimming: 0 bases; junction bases outside the gene matches: 4. The CDR3 loop is CASSAGTGGSYEQYV. CDR3 sequence (DNA): TGTGCCAGCAGCGCCGGGACAGGGGGCTCCTACGAGCAGTACGTC.

This clonotype was recorded many times. This chain uses TRBV7-2 with TRBJ2-5; no clear D gene. V was cut by 4 bases and J by 2 bases, with 8 bases left in between. CDR3 length: 13 amino acids. CDR1 and CDR2 from the germline V gene are SGHTA and FQGNSA. DNA of the CDR3: TGTGCCAGCAGCTCCATGGTTCAAGAGACCCAGTACTTC. It codes for CASSSMVQETQYF.

This clonotype has only a few counts. CDR3 coding DNA: TGTGCCAGCAGCTTGAGGTTTGGACAGGCCGGGGAGCTGTTTTTT. Its translation: CASSLRFGQAGELFF. This sequence joins TRBV5-5 and TRBJ2-2; 7 bases agree with TRBD1. Losses at the gene ends were 1 base for V and 6 bases for J; bases not matched to a gene: 6. CDR1 and CDR2 (germline): SGHKS, YYEKEE (reference sequence). The CDR3 contains 15 residues. Drawing the rest from reference TRBV5-5 and TRBJ2-2, the complete variable domain is DAGVTQSPTHLIKTRGQQVTLRCSPISGHKSVSWYQQVLGQGPQFIFQYYEKEERGRGNFPDRFSARQFPNYSSELNVNALLLGDSALYLCASSLRFGQAGELFFGEGSRLTVL.

The V and J genes are TRBV5-1 and TRBJ2-3; D not resolved. Germline V CDR1 and CDR2: SGHRS, YFSETQ. V was clipped by 4 bases and J by 8 bases, with 17 bases between them. The CDR3 spans 14 residues. The CDR3 DNA reads TGCGCCAGCAGCCGAGACCCAGCAGTGGGTACGCAGTATTTT. Translated, it gives CASSRDPAVGTQYF.

The V gene is TRBV12-3 or TRBV12-4, the J gene TRBJ2-2, with TRBD2 matching 8 bases. The CDR3 covers 17 residues. Trimming took 4 bases from V and 4 from J; bases not matched to a gene: 11. The CDR3 nucleotides read TGTGCCAGCAGTTCCGTGGCGGGGGGATGGAGCACCGGGGAGCTGTTTTTT. It encodes CASSSVAGGWSTGELFF.

In its sample, this clonotype was seen a few times. This chain joins TRBV4-3 and TRBJ1-1; 7 positions agree with TRBD1. V gave up 3 bases and J gave up 5 bases; unmatched junction bases: 3. The CDR3 length is 13 residues. Germline V gives CDR1 LGHNA, CDR2 YSLEER. CDR3 in amino acids: CASSHDRETEAFF. CDR3 in DNA: TGCGCCAGCAGCCATGACAGGGAAACTGAAGCTTTCTTT.

The chain couples TRBV7-9 to TRBJ2-1; weak D call: TRBD2 (6 bases). The ends were cut back, 5 bases at V and 3 bases at J, with 17 bases in the middle. The CDR3 loop spans 16 amino acids. Germline V gene data show CDR1 as SEHNR and CDR2 as FQNEAQ (reference sequence). CDR3 coding DNA: TGTGCCAGCAGCCCAGGAGTTATAGCGGACTACAATGAGCAGTTCTTC. It translates to CASSPGVIADYNEQFF.

This clonotype was counted between two and nine times. V gene TRBV20-1 combines with J gene TRBJ1-1; 10 bases agree with TRBD1. Germline CDR1 is DFQATT and CDR2 is SNEGSKA (reference sequence). Trimming removed 1 base from V and 3 bases from J; junction bases left unmatched: 11. This CDR3 spans 17 amino acids. The CDR3 coding sequence is TGCAGTGCTAGAGCCACCGGGACAGGGGTGTCGTACACTGAAGCTTTCTTT. This gives the protein CSARATGTGVSYTEAFF.

This rearrangement joins TRBV6-1 to TRBJ2-1; 9 bases are a match to TRBD1. The germline CDR1 and CDR2 sequences are MNHNS and SASEGT. The CDR3 consists of 14 residues. The ends lost 8 bases at V and 6 bases at J; junction bases unmatched: 8. In nucleotides, the CDR3 is TGTGCCAGCGGCACAGGGGGCGCCGGCAATGAGCAGTTCTTC. It encodes CASGTGGAGNEQFF.

This clonotype was found a few times. The rearrangement uses TRBV18 and TRBJ2-3; no definite D call. The CDR3 runs 14 residues. Trimming removed 2 bases at V and 2 bases at J, with 8 bases between. Germline assignment: CDR1 KGHSH and CDR2 LQKENI. As DNA, the CDR3 is TGTGCCAGCTCACCAGATCCGTTCACAGATACGCAGTATTTT. This gives the protein CASSPDPFTDTQYF.

The rearrangement links TRBV7-2 to TRBJ1-1, with 7 bases fitting TRBD1. Germline V gene sequence: CDR1 SGHTA, CDR2 FQGNSA. This CDR3 has 16 residues. Trimming took 5 bases from V and 0 from J; bases not matched to a gene: 9. The CDR3, as DNA: TGTGCCAGCAGCCCTCGGGACAGTATAATGAACACTGAAGCTTTCTTT. Its translation: CASSPRDSIMNTEAFF. Combining the CDR3 with reference TRBV7-2 and TRBJ1-1 gives the whole variable domain GAGVSQSPSNKVTEKGKDVELRCDPISGHTALYWYRQSLGQGLEFLIYFQGNSAPDKSGLPSDRFSAERTGGSVSTLTIQRTQQEDSAVYLCASSPRDSIMNTEAFFGQGTRLTVV.

This clonotype was seen a few times. The chain is built from TRBV20-1 and TRBJ1-5; D ambiguous. V was cut by 5 bases and J by 1 base, with 9 bases left in between. In germline, CDR1 is DFQATT, CDR2 SNEGSKA (reference sequence). The CDR3 covers 13 residues. The CDR3 bases are TGCAGTGCTGCTACCGACAGCAATCAGCCCCAGCATTTT. Amino acid sequence: CSAATDSNQPQHF.

This clonotype was picked up many times. The V gene is TRBV10-3, the J gene TRBJ2-1; D ambiguous. Germline V CDR1 and CDR2: ENHRY, SYGVKD. Trimming took off 4 bases at V and 1 base at J, with 8 bases between the two ends. The CDR3 covers 14 residues. The CDR3 DNA follows: TGTGCCATCAGTGGGGGTCCTTCCTACAATGAGCAGTTCTTC. Its protein product is CAISGGPSYNEQFF.

In its sample, this clonotype was seen many times. J is TRBJ2-1 and V is TRBV29-1; 7 bases map to TRBD1. V shed 1 base, J shed 4 bases, and the junction held 13 bases outside the gene matches. The CDR3 runs to 17 residues. Per germline, CDR1 SQVTM and CDR2 ANQGSEA. The CDR3 protein is CSVEGEIGGAGYNEQFF. The CDR3 DNA reads as TGCAGCGTTGAAGGGGAAATAGGGGGCGCCGGTTACAATGAGCAGTTCTTC.

This clonotype was seen more than once but under ten times. The chain carries TRBV6-5 and TRBJ2-5; TRBD2 agrees at 11 bases. Trimming at V came to 8 bases and at J to 1 base, leaving 6 bases not matched to a gene. The germline gives CDR1 MNHEY, CDR2 SVGAGI. The CDR3 runs 15 residues. This chain's CDR3 is CASGLLAGAQETQYF. Written as DNA, the CDR3 is TGTGCCAGCGGATTACTAGCGGGGGCCCAAGAGACCCAGTACTTC.